This TCR beta chain was captured by sequencing in a study of technical replicates of blood from a handful of donors. The assay was immunoSEQ multiplex PCR, and TCRdb's table has in-frame clones only and misses some. This sample has about 93,000 clones; about 95% occur once, and the top ten carry about 0.26%. A single count supports this clone. This CDR3 comprises 18 residues. V dropped 2 bases and J dropped 1 base, with 17 bases sitting between them. Germline V gene lookup returns CDR1 MDHEN and CDR2 SYDVKM. This clonotype was obtained from a human donor in good health. This chain connects TRBV28 to TRBJ2-2, with D perhaps TRBD1 (5 bases). The sample was T cells isolated from PBMCs. The CDR3: CASSLIVLNRKNTGELFF. The DNA for the CDR3 is TGTGCCAGCAGTTTAATAGTTTTGAACAGGAAGAACACCGGGGAGCTGTTTTTT. The full variable domain, its missing parts supplied by reference TRBV28 and TRBJ2-2, is DVKVTQSSRYLVKRTGEKVFLECVQDMDHENMFWYRQDPGLGLRLIYFSYDVKMKEKGDIPEGYSVSREKKERFSLILESASTNQTSMYLCASSLIVLNRKNTGELFFGEGSRLTVL.